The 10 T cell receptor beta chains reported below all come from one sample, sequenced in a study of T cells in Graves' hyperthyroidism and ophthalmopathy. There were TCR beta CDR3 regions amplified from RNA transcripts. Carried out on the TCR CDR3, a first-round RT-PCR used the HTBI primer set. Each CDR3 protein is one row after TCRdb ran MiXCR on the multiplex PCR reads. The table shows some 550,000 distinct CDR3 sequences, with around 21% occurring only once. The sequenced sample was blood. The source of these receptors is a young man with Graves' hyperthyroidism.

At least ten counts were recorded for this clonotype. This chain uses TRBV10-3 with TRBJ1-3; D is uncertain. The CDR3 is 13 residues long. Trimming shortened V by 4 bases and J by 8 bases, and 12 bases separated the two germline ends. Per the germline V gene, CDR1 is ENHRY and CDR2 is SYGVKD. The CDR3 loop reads CAISGGQRDTIYF. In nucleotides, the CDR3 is TGTGCCATCAGTGGTGGGCAGAGAGACACCATATATTTT.

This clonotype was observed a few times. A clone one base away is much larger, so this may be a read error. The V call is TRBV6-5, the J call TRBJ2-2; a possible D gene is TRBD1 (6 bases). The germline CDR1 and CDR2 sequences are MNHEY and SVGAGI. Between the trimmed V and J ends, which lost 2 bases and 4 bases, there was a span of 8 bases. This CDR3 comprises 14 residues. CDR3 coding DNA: TGTGCCAGCAGTTACGGGGGCAGCACCGGGGAGCTGTTTTTT. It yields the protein CASSYGGSTGELFF.

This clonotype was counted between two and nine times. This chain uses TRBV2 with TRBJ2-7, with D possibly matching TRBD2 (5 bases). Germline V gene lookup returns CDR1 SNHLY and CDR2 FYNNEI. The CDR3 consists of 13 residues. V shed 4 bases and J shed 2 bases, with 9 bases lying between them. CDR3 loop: CASSVGKPYEQYF. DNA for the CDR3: TGTGCCAGCAGTGTCGGGAAGCCCTACGAGCAGTACTTC.

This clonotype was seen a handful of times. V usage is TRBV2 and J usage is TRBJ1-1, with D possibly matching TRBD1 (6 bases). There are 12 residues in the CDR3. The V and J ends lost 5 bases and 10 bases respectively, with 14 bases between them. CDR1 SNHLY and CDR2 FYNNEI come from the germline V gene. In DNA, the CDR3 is TGTGCCAGCAGTTTTACGGGGGACATAGCTTTCTTT. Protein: CASSFTGDIAFF.

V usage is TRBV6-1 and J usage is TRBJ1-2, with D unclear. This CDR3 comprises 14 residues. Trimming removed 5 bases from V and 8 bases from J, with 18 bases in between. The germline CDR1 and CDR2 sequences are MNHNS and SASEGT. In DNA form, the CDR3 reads TGTGCCAGCAGTCCACAACATTTGACACAAGGCTACACCTTC. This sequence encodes CASSPQHLTQGYTF.

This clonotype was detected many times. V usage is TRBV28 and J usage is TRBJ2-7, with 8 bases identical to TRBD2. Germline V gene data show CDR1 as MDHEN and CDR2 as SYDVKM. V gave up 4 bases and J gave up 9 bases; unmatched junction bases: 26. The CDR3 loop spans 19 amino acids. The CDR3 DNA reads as TGTGCCAGCAGTTCTCCTACATACCTAGGGCGGGGGGCTTTGATACGGCAGTACTTC. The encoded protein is CASSSPTYLGRGALIRQYF.

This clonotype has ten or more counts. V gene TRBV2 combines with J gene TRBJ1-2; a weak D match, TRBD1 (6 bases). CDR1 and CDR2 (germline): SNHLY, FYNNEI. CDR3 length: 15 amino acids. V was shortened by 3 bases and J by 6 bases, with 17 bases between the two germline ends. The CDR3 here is CASSEWGAGSHGYTF. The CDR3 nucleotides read TGTGCCAGCAGTGAGTGGGGGGCGGGCTCCCATGGCTACACCTTC. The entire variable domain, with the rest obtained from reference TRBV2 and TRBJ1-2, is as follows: EPEVTQTPSHQVTQMGQEVILRCVPISNHLYFYWYRQILGQKVEFLVSFYNNEISEKSEIFDDQFSVERPDGSNFTLKIRSTKLEDSAMYFCASSEWGAGSHGYTFGSGTRLTVV.

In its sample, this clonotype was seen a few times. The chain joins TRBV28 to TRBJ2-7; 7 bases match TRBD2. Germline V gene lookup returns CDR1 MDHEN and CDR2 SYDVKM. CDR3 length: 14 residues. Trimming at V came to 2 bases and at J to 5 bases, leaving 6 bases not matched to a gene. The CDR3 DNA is TGTGCCAGCAGTTTAGGGGGGAGGGGCAACGAGCAGTACTTC. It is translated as CASSLGGRGNEQYF.

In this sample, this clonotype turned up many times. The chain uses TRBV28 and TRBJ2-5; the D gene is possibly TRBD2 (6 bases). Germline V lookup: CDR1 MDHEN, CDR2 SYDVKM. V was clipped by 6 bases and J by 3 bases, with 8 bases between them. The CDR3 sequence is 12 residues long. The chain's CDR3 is CASSGLKETQYF. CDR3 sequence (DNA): TGTGCCAGCAGCGGACTAAAAGAGACCCAGTACTTC.

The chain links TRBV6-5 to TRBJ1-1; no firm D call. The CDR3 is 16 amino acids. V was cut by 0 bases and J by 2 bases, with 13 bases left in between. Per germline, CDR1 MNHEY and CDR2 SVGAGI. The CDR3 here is CASSYSREAENTEAFF. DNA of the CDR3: TGTGCCAGCAGTTACTCGAGGGAGGCGGAAAACACTGAAGCTTTCTTT.